This T cell receptor beta chain was documented in a study of T cells in Graves' hyperthyroidism and ophthalmopathy. Study outcomes and limitations: Researchers found most expanded thyroid clonotypes above 0.001 in blood as well. The model's output predicted ophthalmopathy at a median of roughly seven months prior to onset.

Exclusions: uncontrolled infection, other autoimmune disease, pregnancy, lactation. The diagnostic basis comprised clinical symptoms, serum thyroxine and TRAb, thyroid ultrasound and orbital computed tomography. Researchers took RNA transcripts and amplified the TCR beta CDR3 regions from them. The TCR CDR3 first-round RT-PCR relied on the HTBI primer set. TCRdb processed the multiplex PCR reads anew with MiXCR; each CDR3 protein has one entry. The sample includes approximately 870,000 distinct CDR3 sequences, roughly 40% of them seen just once. This clonotype has at least ten counts. Its antigen is unidentified. The CDR3 contains 13 residues. After removal of 6 bases from V and 6 bases from J, the junction contained 5 bases not matched to a gene. The germline CDR1 and CDR2 sequences are SQVTM and ANQGSEA.

V gene TRBV29-1 combines with J gene TRBJ2-2, with 9 bases aligning to TRBD1. This clonotype originated in a man between 18 and 35 years old with Graves' hyperthyroidism. The specimen was blood. CDR3 coding DNA: TGCAGCGTCCTAACAGGGGGCGCCGGGGAGCTGTTTTTT. This encodes CSVLTGGAGELFF.